This entry concerns a single TCR beta chain. This clonotype was seen more than once but under ten times. Its recognized antigen is unknown. The input lacks base qualities; no much larger clone sits a single base away. The data belong to a study of response to subunit inactivated influenza vaccine (dated by TCRdb to the late 2010s). Broadly, across the study: Deep quantitative profiling of the T cell receptor repertoire was used in the study to follow responses to a trivalent subunit inactivated influenza vaccine.

The CDR3 numbers 14 residues from cysteine through phenylalanine. Here the CDR3 DNA is all that survives: 42 bases in frame from base 1. A distance of 8 bases separates the germline ends of V and J, which lose 4 bases and 0 bases respectively. Per the germline V gene, SGHDN is the CDR1 and FVKESK is the CDR2. Libraries came from RT-PCR. Sequencing relied on an Illumina HiSeq 2500. TCRdb reworked the public reads: Q25 trimming with fastp, MiXCR clone assembly, productive beta chains retained. Each record represents a unique CDR3 protein, reported with the most common genes and DNA among its rows. The sample table lists around 480,000 distinct CDR3 sequences, approximately 17% of them with a count of one. The ten largest make up approximately 3% of the sample. The paper's findings and limits, for the study overall: The authors suggested that each seasonal influenza vaccination may recruit only a limited number of new T cells.

The origin of this receptor is a man between 50 and 75 years old who received an inactivated influenza vaccine. Donor details come from another sample of the same person, matched by shared clones. The rearrangement joined TRBV14 to TRBJ2-3; TRBD1 is a possible D gene, resting on 5 matching bases. The sequencing here drew on CD4+ T cells sorted from PBMCs, taken less than 25 months after vaccination. CDR3 reads: CASSRGISTDTQYF. The DNA reads TGTGCCAGCAGCCGGGGCATTAGCACAGATACGCAGTATTTT.